The sample holds one count of the clone carrying this T cell receptor (beta chain). Its antigen is not known. Germline is not matched at one junction end, which may reflect a read error. This PCR relied on a set of 60 Vbeta primers and 13 Jbeta primers. In the study's own analysis: A later analysis counted around 74 million unique TCR beta chains, some 11 million shared. Sequencing was performed with immunoSEQ multiplex PCR; in TCRdb, only in-frame clones are kept and a portion is missing. That table furnishes V, J and clone size, whereas the DNA furnished D and trimming. The table lists about 160,000 clones, about 75% of them singletons, with less than 3% in the top ten. The data are from a study of cytomegalovirus exposure and HLA in healthy donors. Germline CDR1 reads MNHEY; CDR2 reads SVGAGI. The CDR3 spans 15 residues. Study results and caveats: There were a few CMV-associated chains whose specificity for CMV antigens was confirmed in vitro.

This TCR was sampled from a female donor in good health and CMV-seronegative. The V call is TRBV6-5, the J call TRBJ2-7; 10 nucleotides agree with TRBD1. Material for sequencing was PBMCs. CDR3 DNA sequence: TGTGCCGGCAGTCTTGCCGGGACAGGGGATTACGAGCAGTACTTC. This sequence encodes CAGSLAGTGDYEQYF.